A selection of T cell receptor beta chains follows, all from one sample in a study of response to subunit inactivated influenza vaccine. In TCRdb, the RT-PCR reads were re-called with MiXCR into one record per CDR3 protein. The sample includes approximately 500,000 distinct CDR3 sequences, approximately 14% of them seen just once. The starting material was PBMCs from blood, obtained less than 13 days after vaccination. The receptor source for this set is a man in his fifties or sixties who received an inactivated influenza vaccine. Each CDR3 is given without its conserved first and last residue. Fields, in order: J gene, V gene, CDR3 protein.

TRBJ2-7 TRBV11-2 ASSPPTSGLPSYEQY
TRBJ2-7 TRBV12-3/TRBV12-4 ASSAGSEQY
TRBJ2-2 TRBV7-3 ASSSGTGITGELF
TRBJ1-6 TRBV7-2 ASSSTGQYNSPLH
TRBJ2-3 TRBV24-1 ATSESQGWGPDTQY
TRBJ2-7 TRBV20-1 SAGGLVRPTTYEQY
TRBJ2-5 TRBV5-1 ASSPRTGGRAETQY
TRBJ2-7 TRBV2 ASSTQGGAPQQY
TRBJ2-1 TRBV20-1 GAREARGEVGEQF
TRBJ2-3 TRBV9 ASSVVASGTDTQY
TRBJ2-1 TRBV7-9 ASSPQGGAFHEQF
TRBJ2-1 TRBV19 ASSAHLTRSYNEQF
TRBJ2-2 TRBV29-1 SAKFRDRGRPGELF
TRBJ2-1 TRBV7-2 ASSPRGGNEQF
TRBJ2-1 TRBV7-6 ASSLLAGGSPEQF
TRBJ2-7 TRBV20-1 SAMGGSYLEQY
TRBJ1-6 TRBV15 ATEGAASNSPLH
TRBJ2-7 TRBV19 ASRNRASYEQY
TRBJ2-5 TRBV11-1 ASSPGTSGGRHQETQY
TRBJ2-1 TRBV10-3 AISETPGLAEKVDEQF